This T cell receptor beta chain stems from a study of regulatory T cells in long-lasting Graves disease. Ten or more counts support this clonotype. Time point here: newly diagnosed GD, antithyroid drugs for less than 3 months. Extracted RNA from PBMCs served as the source of the TCR library. Losses at the gene ends were 4 bases for V and 6 bases for J; bases not matched to a gene: 6. The CDR3 totals 15 residues. In germline, CDR1 is MNHEY, CDR2 SVGAGI. Arm-PCR of CDR3 regions with iRepertoire HTBI primers generated TCR beta libraries. TCRdb reanalysed the multiplex PCR reads using MiXCR and keeps one entry per CDR3 protein. Altogether roughly 520,000 distinct CDR3 sequences are present, around 12% being singletons, with the ten largest covering 8.9%. This sample also appeared in a second study, on T cells in Graves' hyperthyroidism and ophthalmopathy. That source notes: Ophthalmopathy, as predicted by the model, came a median roughly 6.5 months after the prediction.

This chain joins TRBV6-5 and TRBJ1-5; 10 positions agree with TRBD1. This sample comprised peripheral blood mononuclear cells (PBMCs), obtained at new diagnosis, from a patient treated with antithyroid drugs. The sequence derives from a woman in her 30s with Graves disease. CDR3 region: CASSWGQGFGQPQHF. CDR3 DNA sequence: TGTGCCAGCAGTTGGGGACAGGGGTTCGGTCAGCCCCAGCATTTT.